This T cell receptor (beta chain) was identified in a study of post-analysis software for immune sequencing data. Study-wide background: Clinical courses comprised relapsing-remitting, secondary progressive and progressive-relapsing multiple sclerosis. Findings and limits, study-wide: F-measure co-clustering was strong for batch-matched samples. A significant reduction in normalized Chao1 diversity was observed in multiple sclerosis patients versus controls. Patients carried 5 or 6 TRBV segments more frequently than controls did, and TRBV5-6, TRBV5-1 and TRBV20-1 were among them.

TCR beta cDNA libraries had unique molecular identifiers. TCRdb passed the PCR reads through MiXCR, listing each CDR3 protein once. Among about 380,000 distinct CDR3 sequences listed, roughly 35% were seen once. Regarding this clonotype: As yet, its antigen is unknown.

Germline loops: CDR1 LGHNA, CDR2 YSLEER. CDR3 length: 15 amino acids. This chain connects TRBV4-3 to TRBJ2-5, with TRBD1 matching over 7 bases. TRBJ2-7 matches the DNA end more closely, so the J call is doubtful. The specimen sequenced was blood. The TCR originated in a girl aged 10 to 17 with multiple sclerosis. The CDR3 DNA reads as TGCGCCAGCAGCCAAGAGATCATAGGGGGCGGCGAGCAGTACTTC. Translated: CASSQEIIGGGEQYF.